Presented here are 22 T cell receptor beta chains from one specimen sequenced in a study of human T cells and chemical hapten exposure. Time point specified: patch test 3, about 24 weeks after DPC sensitization. Treatment reported: therapeutic diphenylcyclopropenone sensitization with weekly scalp DPC. Each CDR3 protein is one row after TCRdb ran MiXCR on the RACE reads. The data contain tens of thousands of distinct CDR3 sequences, 9.9% of them singletons. This specimen was whole blood, taken in connection with sensitization to the hapten diphenylcyclopropenone (DPC). The source of these receptors is a woman in her thirties or forties with alopecia areata. Some clones in this sample may be carry-over from other donors' samples.

This clonotype came up a few times. The chain recombines TRBV5-1 with TRBJ2-5, with D possibly called TRBD1 or TRBD2 (5 bases each). CDR1 is SGHRS and CDR2 is YFSETQ in the germline V gene. There are 14 residues in the CDR3. V was clipped by 7 bases and J by 5 bases, with 18 bases between them. DNA of the CDR3: TGCGCCAGCCTTAGGTTGGGGCCGGGGGAGACCCAGTACTTC. The encoded protein is CASLRLGPGETQYF.

The CDR3 DNA sequence: TGTGCCAGCAGCTTTCTAGCAGGGGATAACGAGCAGTACTTC. Residues: CASSFLAGDNEQYF. The rearrangement joins TRBV7-9 to TRBJ2-7; TRBD1 might be the D (6 bases). The germline V and J ends were trimmed by 3 bases and 5 bases, with 14 bases remaining between them. Germline V gene data show CDR1 as SEHNR and CDR2 as FQNEAQ (reference sequence). The CDR3 is 14 residues long.

With respect to this clonotype: A read error may account for a junction end that differs from germline. The chain joins TRBV7-2 to TRBJ1-6, with D perhaps TRBD1 (5 bases). There are 11 residues in the CDR3. Per germline, CDR1 SGHTA and CDR2 FQGNSA. CDR3 protein: CASSLGDEPHF. Here the CDR3 DNA reads TGTGCCAGCAGCTTGGGGGACGAGCCCCATTTT. Based on the CDR3 plus reference TRBV7-2 and TRBJ1-6, the full variable domain is GAGVSQSPSNKVTEKGKDVELRCDPISGHTALYWYRQSLGQGLEFLIYFQGNSAPDKSGLPSDRFSAERTGGSVSTLTIQRTQQEDSAVYLCASSLGDEPHFGNGTRLTVT.

This clonotype was seen only a few times. J is TRBJ2-7 and V is TRBV7-8, with a tentative D call TRBD1 (5 bases). Deletions cut 4 bases from V and 7 bases from J, with 20 bases between. Germline-derived CDR1 and CDR2 are SGHVS and FQNEAQ. The CDR3 has 15 amino acids. CDR3 DNA sequence: TGTGCCAGCAGCTCCCACCCCAGGGCCTCGGGTGAGCAGTACTTC. Translating gives CASSSHPRASGEQYF.

This rearrangement joins TRBV15 to TRBJ1-1; TRBD1 agrees at 7 bases. The germline V gene encodes CDR1 LNHNV and CDR2 YYDKDF (reference sequence). V shed 4 bases, J shed 10 bases, and the junction held 6 bases outside the gene matches. This CDR3 spans 12 amino acids. CDR3 region: CATSIERGRAFF. CDR3 nucleotides: TGTGCCACCAGCATAGAGAGGGGGCGAGCTTTCTTT.

This clonotype was detected a few times. The chain links TRBV5-1 to TRBJ2-7; the match to TRBD1 covers 10 bases. The CDR3 spans 14 residues. Germline V gene lookup returns CDR1 SGHRS and CDR2 YFSETQ. V lost 4 bases, J lost 4 bases, and 5 bases stayed unmatched. CDR3 in amino acids: CASSPGQGLYEQYF. The CDR3 region has the DNA TGCGCCAGCAGCCCGGGACAGGGGCTTTACGAGCAGTACTTC.

This clonotype appeared many times. V usage is TRBV30 and J usage is TRBJ1-1, with D unresolved. CDR1 is GTSNPN, CDR2 SVGIG, per germline (reference sequence). V lost 1 base and J lost 11, with 14 bases in between. This CDR3 is 12 amino acids long. CDR3 in DNA: TGTGCCTGGAGTGAGGACTCCTGGGAGGCTTTCTTT. Translated, it gives CAWSEDSWEAFF.

This clonotype was recorded a few times. V usage is TRBV4-3 and J usage is TRBJ2-7; perhaps TRBD2 as D (5 bases). V dropped 0 bases and J dropped 6 bases, with 18 bases sitting between them. CDR1 is LGHNA, CDR2 YSLEER, per germline. This CDR3 has 16 residues. The CDR3 loop reads CASSQDTREGRGEQYF. DNA for the CDR3: TGCGCCAGCAGCCAAGATACCCGGGAAGGGCGAGGCGAGCAGTACTTC.

This clonotype was observed a few times. The J gene is TRBJ1-2, the V gene TRBV29-1; unclear D gene. Deletions cut 4 bases from V and 5 bases from J, with 11 bases between. Per germline, CDR1 SQVTM and CDR2 ANQGSEA. The CDR3 is 12 residues long. This CDR3 reads CSVGYRDYGYTF. The CDR3 nucleotides are TGCAGCGTTGGATACAGAGATTATGGCTACACCTTC.

This clonotype was observed at least ten times. V and J are TRBV6-4 and TRBJ1-1; 7 positions match TRBD1. The V gene's germline CDR1 is MRHNA and CDR2 SNTAGT. J lost 0 bases, V lost 6 bases, and 4 bases had no gene match. The CDR3 runs to 14 residues. The CDR3 bases are TGTGCCAGCAGCCCCGGGACAGTGAACACTGAAGCTTTCTTT. It specifies CASSPGTVNTEAFF.

This clonotype was counted only a few times. The gene calls are TRBV20-1 and TRBJ1-1; D gene ambiguous. The V and J ends lost 8 bases and 1 base respectively, with 8 bases between them. This CDR3 is 11 amino acids long. The germline CDR1 and CDR2 sequences are DFQATT and SNEGSKA (reference sequence). The CDR3 loop is CSTRENTEAFF. The CDR3 nucleotides read TGCAGTACCCGAGAGAACACTGAAGCTTTCTTT.

This clonotype was seen more than once but under ten times. CDR3 sequence reads: CATTGASNQPQHF. The DNA of the CDR3 is TGTGCCACCACGGGGGCAAGTAATCAGCCCCAGCATTTT. The rearrangement joins TRBV24-1 to TRBJ1-5, with D perhaps matching TRBD1 (6 bases). The V end lost 8 bases, the J end lost 4 bases, and 11 bases lay between the germline ends. Per germline, CDR1 KGHDR and CDR2 SFDVKD. The CDR3 totals 13 residues.

Many counts were recorded for this clonotype. The rearrangement uses TRBV18 and TRBJ1-6; perhaps TRBD1 as D (5 bases). The V end lost 2 bases, the J end lost 5 bases, and 10 bases lay between the germline ends. The CDR3 sequence is 15 residues long. The germline V gene encodes CDR1 KGHSH and CDR2 LQKENI. CDR3 sequence reads: CASSPKTGDNSPLHF. The CDR3 coding sequence is TGTGCCAGCTCACCAAAAACGGGGGATAATTCACCCCTCCACTTT. Complete variable domain (other parts from reference TRBV18 and TRBJ1-6): NAGVMQNPRHLVRRRGQEARLRCSPMKGHSHVYWYRQLPEEGLKFMVYLQKENIIDESGMPKERFSAEFPKEGPSILRIQQVVRGDSAAYFCASSPKTGDNSPLHFGNGTRLTVT.

This clonotype was detected many times. The chain is built from TRBV5-1 and TRBJ2-5; D could derive from TRBD1 or TRBD2 (6 bases each). V dropped 4 bases and J dropped 4 bases, with 17 bases sitting between them. The germline V gene encodes CDR1 SGHRS and CDR2 YFSETQ. The CDR3 contains 15 residues. The CDR3 spells CASSPRPGGGETQYF. The DNA for the CDR3 is TGCGCCAGCAGCCCCCGCCCAGGAGGGGGAGAGACCCAGTACTTC.

The table lists this clonotype with a few counts. The rearrangement links TRBV11-1 to TRBJ1-6, with D perhaps TRBD1 (6 bases). CDR3 size: 14 residues. Per germline, CDR1 SGHAT and CDR2 FQDESV (reference sequence). Between the trimmed V and J ends, which lost 5 bases and 7 bases, there was a span of 12 bases. DNA for the CDR3: TGTGCCAGCAGCCTGAGGGGGTACAATTCACCCCTCCACTTT. Translated: CASSLRGYNSPLHF.

At least ten counts were recorded for this clonotype. The CDR3 region is CASSPPSSGADNEQFF. DNA of the CDR3: TGTGCCAGCTCACCACCGAGTAGCGGGGCCGACAATGAGCAGTTCTTC. The genes are TRBV18 and TRBJ2-1, with TRBD2 identical over 8 bases. Looked up from germline, CDR1 is KGHSH and CDR2 is LQKENI. CDR3 length equals 16 residues. The J segment lost 5 bases and the V segment lost 0 bases, leaving 6 bases of the junction unmatched.

This clonotype was observed a handful of times. V gene TRBV29-1 combines with J gene TRBJ2-3, with D uncertain. Germline CDR1 and CDR2: SQVTM and ANQGSEA. This CDR3 has 10 amino acids. Trimming took off 7 bases at V and 3 bases at J, with 5 bases between the two ends. CDR3 residues: CSGTTDTQYF. DNA of the CDR3: TGCAGCGGAACGACAGATACGCAGTATTTT.

The gene calls are TRBV20-1 and TRBJ1-1; maybe TRBD1 (5 bases). V lost 5 bases to trimming and J lost 0 bases, with 10 bases between them. Germline CDR1 reads DFQATT; CDR2 reads SNEGSKA (reference sequence). The CDR3 is 13 residues long. DNA of the CDR3: TGCAGTGCTGGGACGGCTTTGAACACTGAAGCTTTCTTT. Translated: CSAGTALNTEAFF.

This clonotype was seen repeatedly, ten times or more. V is TRBV4-3 and J is TRBJ2-3; 8 nucleotides match TRBD2. CDR1 is LGHNA, CDR2 YSLEER, per germline. The CDR3 loop spans 16 amino acids. J was trimmed by 3 bases and V by 0 bases; bases with no gene match: 5. The CDR3 reads CASSQDSSGETDTQYF. The DNA for the CDR3 is TGCGCCAGCAGCCAAGATAGTAGCGGGGAGACAGATACGCAGTATTTT.

This clonotype occurred a few times. The chain is built from TRBV18 and TRBJ1-1; 7 bases agree with TRBD1. This CDR3 spans 15 amino acids. After removal of 3 bases from V and 0 bases from J, the junction contained 4 bases not matched to a gene. In germline, CDR1 is KGHSH, CDR2 LQKENI. DNA for the CDR3: TGTGCCAGCTCACCGAAGGACAGGATGAACACTGAAGCTTTCTTT. Protein: CASSPKDRMNTEAFF. Variable domain in full (rest from reference TRBV18 and TRBJ1-1): NAGVMQNPRHLVRRRGQEARLRCSPMKGHSHVYWYRQLPEEGLKFMVYLQKENIIDESGMPKERFSAEFPKEGPSILRIQQVVRGDSAAYFCASSPKDRMNTEAFFGQGTRLTVV.

The J gene is TRBJ1-1, the V gene TRBV20-1; D call uncertain. Germline V lookup: CDR1 DFQATT, CDR2 SNEGSKA (reference sequence). The germline V and J ends were trimmed by 3 bases and 0 bases, with 2 bases remaining between them. The CDR3 length is 11 residues. CDR3 sequence: CSASLNTEAFF. The CDR3 DNA reads TGCAGTGCTAGCTTGAACACTGAAGCTTTCTTT.

This clonotype has ten or more counts. The rearrangement joins TRBV7-3 to TRBJ1-1; D is uncertain. The CDR3 extends over 13 amino acids. Germline V gives CDR1 SGHTA, CDR2 FQGTGA. Trimming removed 4 bases from V and 2 bases from J, with 8 bases in between. The CDR3 coding sequence is TGTGCCAGCAGCTCCGGAGGAAACACTGAAGCTTTCTTT. It encodes CASSSGGNTEAFF.